This T cell receptor beta chain came from a study of T cell changes during pregnancy in multiple sclerosis. V dropped 6 bases and J dropped 2 bases, with 13 bases sitting between them. This CDR3 is 14 amino acids long. Germline CDR1 reads SGHNT; CDR2 reads YYREEE (reference sequence). Only in-frame clones appear in the TCRdb table, and some are missing; sequencing was by immunoSEQ multiplex PCR. The data contain some 59,000 clones, approximately 91% of them singletons. The rearrangement joins TRBV5-4 to TRBJ2-3; D is undetermined. This TCR was recovered from a female donor with multiple sclerosis, enrolled in a pregnancy study. The material sequenced was peripheral blood, taken in the second trimester of pregnancy. CDR3 bases: TGTGCCAGCAACTATAACCTGCACACAGATACGCAGTATTTT. Amino acids: CASNYNLHTDTQYF. The full variable domain, with the rest looked up from reference TRBV5-4 and TRBJ2-3, is ETGVTQSPTHLIKTRGQQVTLRCSSQSGHNTVSWYQQALGQGPQFIFQYYREEENGRGNFPPRFSGLQFPNYSSELNVNALELDDSALYLCASNYNLHTDTQYFGPGTRLTVL.